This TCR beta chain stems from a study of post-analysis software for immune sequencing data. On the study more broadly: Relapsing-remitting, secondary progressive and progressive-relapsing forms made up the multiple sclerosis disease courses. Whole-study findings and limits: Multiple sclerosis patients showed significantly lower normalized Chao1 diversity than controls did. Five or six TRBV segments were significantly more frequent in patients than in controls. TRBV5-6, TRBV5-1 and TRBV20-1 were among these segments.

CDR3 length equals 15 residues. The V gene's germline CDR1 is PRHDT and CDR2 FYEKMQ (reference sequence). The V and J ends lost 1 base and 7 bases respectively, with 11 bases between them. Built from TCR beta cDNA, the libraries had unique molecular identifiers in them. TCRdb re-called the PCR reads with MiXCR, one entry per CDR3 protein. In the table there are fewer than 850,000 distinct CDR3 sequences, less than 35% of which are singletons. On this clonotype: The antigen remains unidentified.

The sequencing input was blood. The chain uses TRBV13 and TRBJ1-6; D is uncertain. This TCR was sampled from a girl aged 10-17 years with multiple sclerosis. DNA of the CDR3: TGTGCCAGCAGCTTAGATAGGTCGGCGAATTCACCCCTCCACTTT. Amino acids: CASSLDRSANSPLHF.